The present entry profiles one T cell receptor (beta chain) with its context. The antigen is undetermined. The record originates from a study of T cell responses to AZD1222 COVID-19 vaccine. Study findings and constraints: Repertoires were collected only later (after the peak T cell response had occurred).

Some clones are missing from TCRdb's copy, which holds only in-frame ones; the method was immunoSEQ multiplex PCR. The data contain 90,000 to 120,000 clones, 70% to 90% of them seen just once; the ten biggest clones take up about 2.5%. Germline CDR1 reads LGHNA; CDR2 reads YNFKEQ. The V segment lost 1 base and the J segment 8 bases; nucleotides outside the gene matches: 9. The CDR3 spans 17 residues. Doses given second, at about 4 or about 12 weeks, were pooled. The chain employs TRBV4-2 and TRBJ2-1, with 12 bases identical to TRBD1. The receptor's source is an adult who received the AZD1222 COVID-19 vaccine. The material sequenced was peripheral blood, taken 28 days after the second AZD1222 dose. CDR3 protein: CASSQVVPGQGAYEQFF. CDR3 bases: TGTGCCAGCAGCCAAGTCGTACCGGGACAGGGGGCCTATGAGCAGTTCTTC.